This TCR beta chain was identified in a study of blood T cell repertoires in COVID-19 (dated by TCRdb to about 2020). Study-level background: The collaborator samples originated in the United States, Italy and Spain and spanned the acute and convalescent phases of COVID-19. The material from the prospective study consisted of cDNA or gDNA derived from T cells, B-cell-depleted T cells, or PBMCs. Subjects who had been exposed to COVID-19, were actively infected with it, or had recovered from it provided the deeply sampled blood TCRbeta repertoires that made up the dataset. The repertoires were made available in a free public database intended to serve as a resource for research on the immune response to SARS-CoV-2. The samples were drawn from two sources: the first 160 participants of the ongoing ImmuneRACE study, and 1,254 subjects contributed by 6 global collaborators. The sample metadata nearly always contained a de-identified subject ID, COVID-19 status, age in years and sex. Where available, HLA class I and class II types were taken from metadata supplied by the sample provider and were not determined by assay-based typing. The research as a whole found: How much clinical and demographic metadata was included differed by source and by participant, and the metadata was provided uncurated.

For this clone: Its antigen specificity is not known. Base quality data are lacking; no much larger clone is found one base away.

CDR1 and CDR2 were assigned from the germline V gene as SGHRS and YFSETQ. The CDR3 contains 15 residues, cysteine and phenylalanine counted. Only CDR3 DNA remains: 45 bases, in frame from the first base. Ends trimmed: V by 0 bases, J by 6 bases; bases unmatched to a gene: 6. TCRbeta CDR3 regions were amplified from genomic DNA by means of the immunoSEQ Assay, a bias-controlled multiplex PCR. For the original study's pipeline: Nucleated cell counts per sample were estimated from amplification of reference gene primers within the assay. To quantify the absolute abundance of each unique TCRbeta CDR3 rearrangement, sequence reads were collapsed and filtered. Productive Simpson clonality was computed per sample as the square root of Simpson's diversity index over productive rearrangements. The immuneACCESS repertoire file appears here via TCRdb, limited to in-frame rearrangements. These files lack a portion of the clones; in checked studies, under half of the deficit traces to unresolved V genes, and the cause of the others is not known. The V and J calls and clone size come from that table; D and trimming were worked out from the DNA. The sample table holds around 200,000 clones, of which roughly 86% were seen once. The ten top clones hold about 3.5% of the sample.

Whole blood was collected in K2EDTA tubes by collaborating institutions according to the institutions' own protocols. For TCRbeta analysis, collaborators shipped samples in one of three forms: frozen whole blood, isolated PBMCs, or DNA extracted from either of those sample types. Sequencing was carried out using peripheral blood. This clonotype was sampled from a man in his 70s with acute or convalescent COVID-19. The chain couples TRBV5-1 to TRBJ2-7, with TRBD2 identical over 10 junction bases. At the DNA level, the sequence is TGCGCCAGCAGCTTGGCGGGACTAGCGCTAGGCGAGCAGTACTTC. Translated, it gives CASSLAGLALGEQYF.